One sample yielded the 27 T cell receptor beta chains listed below, sequenced in a study of blood T cell repertoires in COVID-19. TCRdb's table, derived via immunoSEQ multiplex PCR, lists solely in-frame clones and lacks some. The data hold roughly 120,000 clones, with about four fifths observed a single time. The sequencing sample was made of peripheral blood. Every receptor here comes from a woman between 40 and 55 years old with acute or convalescent COVID-19.

V gene TRBV9 combines with J gene TRBJ2-1; a weak D match, TRBD2 (6 bases). In germline, CDR1 is SGDLS, CDR2 YYNGEE. Trimming removed 4 bases at V and 4 bases at J, with 12 bases between. This CDR3 spans 14 amino acids. DNA for the CDR3: TGTGCCAGCAGCCTTGGTAGCGGATACAATGAGCAGTTCTTC. This codes for CASSLGSGYNEQFF.

This clone turned up a few times. J is TRBJ1-5 and V is TRBV12-5; 8 nucleotides line up with TRBD1. V lost 6 bases and J lost 4; bases outside the gene matches: 2. This CDR3 is built from 13 residues. Germline CDR1 LGHNT, CDR2 FRNRAP. The CDR3 nucleotides read TGTGCTAGTGGCAGGGGGCTTAATCAGCCCCAGCATTTT. Amino acid sequence: CASGRGLNQPQHF.

This sequence joins TRBV5-1 and TRBJ1-2; D is ambiguous. V was trimmed by 0 bases and J by 5 bases, leaving 5 bases between them. The CDR3 is 12 residues long. Germline-derived CDR1 and CDR2 are SGHRS and YFSETQ. DNA of the CDR3: TGCGCCAGCAGCTTGGACGAGTATGGCTACACCTTC. This sequence encodes CASSLDEYGYTF.

The V gene is TRBV19, the J gene TRBJ1-2; D may be TRBD1 (6 bases). Deletions cut 5 bases from V and 11 bases from J, with 21 bases between. CDR3 length: 14 residues. CDR1 and CDR2 (germline): LNHDA, SQIVND (reference sequence). CDR3 sequence: CASSRTPTERGYTF. CDR3 DNA sequence: TGTGCCAGTAGTCGTACCCCGACAGAGAGGGGGTACACCTTC.

This clone was seen only a few times. The chain has TRBV9 and TRBJ2-2; tentatively, D is TRBD2 (7 bases). Germline lookup yields CDR1 SGDLS and CDR2 YYNGEE. Trimming pared 0 bases from V and 6 bases from J, leaving 15 bases between. The CDR3 runs 16 residues. The CDR3 protein is CASSVEGGPISGELFF. The CDR3 DNA follows: TGTGCCAGCAGCGTAGAGGGGGGGCCGATCTCCGGGGAGCTGTTTTTT.

The rearrangement links TRBV5-1 to TRBJ1-4; D not resolved. This CDR3 has 14 amino acids. Germline values: CDR1 SGHRS, CDR2 YFSETQ. V was trimmed by 1 base and J by 6 bases, leaving 10 bases between them. The CDR3, as DNA: TGCGCCAGCAGCTTGACCTCCACGGATGAAAAACTGTTTTTT. Amino acid sequence: CASSLTSTDEKLFF.

The chain is built from TRBV18 and TRBJ2-7, with 8 nucleotides matching TRBD2. V dropped 3 bases and J dropped 5; count of bases not matched to a gene: 9. Germline V gene lookup returns CDR1 KGHSH and CDR2 LQKENI. The CDR3 extends over 15 amino acids. DNA for the CDR3: TGTGCCAGCTCACCCCCCGGGGGGGGGATCAACGAGCAGTACTTC. Translated, it gives CASSPPGGGINEQYF.

CDR3 amino acids: CASSLEVIRDEQFF. CDR3 DNA: TGTGCCAGCAGCTTAGAAGTAATTCGGGATGAGCAGTTCTTC. The rearrangement joins TRBV7-9 to TRBJ2-1; D not certain. The CDR3 length is 14 residues. The V gene lost 1 base and the J gene lost 8 bases, with 12 bases spanning the gap. Germline V gene sequence: CDR1 SEHNR, CDR2 FQNEAQ (reference sequence).

V gene TRBV18 combines with J gene TRBJ1-1; D remains ambiguous. This CDR3 region has 13 residues. Germline assignment: CDR1 KGHSH and CDR2 LQKENI. Trimming left V 4 bases short and J 1 base short, with 7 bases between. The CDR3 region has the DNA TGTGCCAGCTCACATGAGCCGAACACTGAAGCTTTCTTT. Its protein product is CASSHEPNTEAFF.

The V call is TRBV5-1, the J call TRBJ1-1, with unresolved D. Trimming shortened V by 0 bases and J by 7 bases, and 7 bases separated the two germline ends. Germline CDR1 reads SGHRS; CDR2 reads YFSETQ. The CDR3 extends over 12 amino acids. CDR3 region: CASSLDVGEAFF. The CDR3 DNA follows: TGCGCCAGCAGCTTGGATGTCGGTGAAGCTTTCTTT.

This clone was counted between two and nine times. The V gene is TRBV6-2 or TRBV6-3, the J gene TRBJ1-2; tentatively, D is TRBD1 (6 bases). Per the germline V gene, CDR1 is MNHEY and CDR2 is SVGEGT. The CDR3 totals 15 residues. Trimming cost V 2 bases and J 3 bases, with 13 bases left between them. DNA for the CDR3: TGTGCCAGCAGTTACCGGGGGGCAAACGACTATGGCTACACCTTC. Translated: CASSYRGANDYGYTF.

The chain carries TRBV30 and TRBJ2-7; tentative D call: TRBD1 (5 bases). Looked up from germline, CDR1 is GTSNPN and CDR2 is SVGIG (reference sequence). Trimming shortened V by 0 bases and J by 7 bases, and 19 bases separated the two germline ends. The length of the CDR3 is 15 residues. The CDR3 here is CAWSVSGSPQGEQYF. The DNA for the CDR3 is TGTGCCTGGAGTGTTTCCGGGTCCCCCCAGGGAGAGCAGTACTTC. Looking up the rest from reference TRBV30 and TRBJ2-7 gives the full variable domain: SQTIHQWPATLVQPVGSPLSLECTVEGTSNPNLYWYRQAAGRGLQLLFYSVGIGQISSEVPQNLSASRPQDRQFILSSKKLLLSDSGFYLCAWSVSGSPQGEQYFGPGTRLTVT.

The J gene is TRBJ1-4, the V gene TRBV6-6, with TRBD1 matching 7 bases. V shed 5 bases, J shed 0 bases, and the junction held 9 bases outside the gene matches. The CDR3 totals 17 residues. Germline V gene lookup returns CDR1 MNHNY and CDR2 SVGAGI (reference sequence). The CDR3: CASSPRRTGATNEKLFF. The CDR3, as DNA: TGTGCCAGCAGTCCGAGGCGGACAGGCGCAACTAATGAAAAACTGTTTTTT.

The J gene is TRBJ1-6, the V gene TRBV7-2; perhaps TRBD1 as D (6 bases). Trimming shortened V by 4 bases and J by 7 bases, and 14 bases separated the two germline ends. Germline CDR1 reads SGHTA; CDR2 reads FQGNSA. The CDR3 totals 15 residues. CDR3 sequence reads: CASSSDVQGNSPLHF. The CDR3, as DNA: TGTGCCAGCAGCTCCGACGTGCAGGGGAATTCACCCCTCCACTTT.

The V and J genes are TRBV4-3 and TRBJ2-1; 8 positions agree with TRBD1. The CDR3 is 16 amino acids. With 0 bases clipped from V and 6 bases from J, the junction kept 7 bases outside the gene matches. From germline, CDR1 is LGHNA and CDR2 YSLEER. This CDR3 reads CASSQDPAGQANEQFF. The CDR3 nucleotides read TGCGCCAGCAGCCAAGATCCGGCGGGACAGGCCAATGAGCAGTTCTTC.

The chain employs TRBV15 and TRBJ1-6; 7 positions agree with TRBD1. CDR1 and CDR2 (germline): LNHNV, YYDKDF (reference sequence). V dropped 0 bases and J dropped 13; count of bases not matched to a gene: 9. The CDR3 is 15 residues long. CDR3 amino acids: CATSRDRDRVAPLHF. As DNA, the CDR3 is TGTGCCACCAGCAGAGACCGAGACAGGGTGGCCCCCCTCCACTTT. The variable domain in full, with the rest retrieved from reference TRBV15 and TRBJ1-6, is DAMVIQNPRYQVTQFGKPVTLSCSQTLNHNVMYWYQQKSSQAPKLLFHYYDKDFNNEADTPDNFQSRRPNTSFCFLDIRSPGLGDTAMYLCATSRDRDRVAPLHFGNGTRLTVT.

The rearrangement uses TRBV9 and TRBJ2-3; TRBD2 agrees at 7 bases. CDR3 length: 15 amino acids. Germline trimming cut 0 bases from V and 4 bases from J; bases unmatched to any gene: 5. Germline V gives CDR1 SGDLS, CDR2 YYNGEE. CDR3 coding DNA: TGTGCCAGCAGCGTAGCGAGGGAGGGGTCAGATACGCAGTATTTT. Translated, it gives CASSVAREGSDTQYF.

The chain couples TRBV25-1 to TRBJ1-3, with 7 bases aligning to TRBD1. CDR1 is MGHDK and CDR2 is SYGVNS in the germline V gene. The CDR3 totals 13 residues. V lost 7 bases and J lost 2; bases outside the gene matches: 2. The CDR3 here is CASTQGAGNTIYF. The CDR3 region has the DNA TGTGCCAGCACCCAGGGGGCTGGAAACACCATATATTTT. Together with reference TRBV25-1 and TRBJ1-3, the CDR3 gives the full variable domain: EADIYQTPRYLVIGTGKKITLECSQTMGHDKMYWYQQDPGMELHLIHYSYGVNSTEKGDLSSESTVSRIRTEHFPLTLESARPSHTSQYLCASTQGAGNTIYFGEGSWLTVV.

This clone was seen only a few times. The V gene is TRBV10-3, the J gene TRBJ2-7; 8 nucleotides agree with TRBD1. With V trimmed by 5 bases and J by 2 bases, 8 bases remained unmatched. The CDR3 is 15 amino acids. Germline V gene lookup returns CDR1 ENHRY and CDR2 SYGVKD. The CDR3 spells CAISTGTGGAYEQYF. The CDR3 DNA sequence: TGTGCCATCAGTACAGGGACAGGAGGGGCCTACGAGCAGTACTTC.

The rearrangement links TRBV7-3 to TRBJ2-3; D unclear. The CDR3 loop spans 13 amino acids. Germline V gene sequence: CDR1 SGHTA, CDR2 FQGTGA. The V end lost 5 bases, the J end lost 4 bases, and 10 bases lay between the germline ends. CDR3 residues: CASSRMTADTQYF. CDR3 coding DNA: TGTGCCAGCAGCCGGATGACTGCAGATACGCAGTATTTT.

V and J are TRBV5-1 and TRBJ1-5; TRBD1 matches at 8 bases. Trimming at V came to 5 bases and at J to 9 bases, leaving 7 bases not matched to a gene. The CDR3 is 13 residues long. CDR1 is SGHRS and CDR2 is YFSETQ in the germline V gene. DNA for the CDR3: TGCGCCAGCAGTGTCAATGGACAGGGGCCCCAGCATTTT. This sequence encodes CASSVNGQGPQHF. Based on the CDR3 plus reference TRBV5-1 and TRBJ1-5, the full variable domain is KAGVTQTPRYLIKTRGQQVTLSCSPISGHRSVSWYQQTPGQGLQFLFEYFSETQRNKGNFPGRFSGRQFSNSRSEMNVSTLELGDSALYLCASSVNGQGPQHFGDGTRLSIL.

The V call is TRBV7-2, the J call TRBJ1-4; D perhaps matches TRBD1 (5 bases). The length of the CDR3 is 14 residues. The germline CDR1 and CDR2 sequences are SGHTA and FQGNSA. V was pared by 1 base and J by 7 bases, with 10 bases between. The CDR3 region has the DNA TGTGCCAGCAGCTTAGGCCAGGGTTTTGAAAAACTGTTTTTT. This encodes CASSLGQGFEKLFF. Combining the CDR3 with reference TRBV7-2 and TRBJ1-4 gives the whole variable domain GAGVSQSPSNKVTEKGKDVELRCDPISGHTALYWYRQSLGQGLEFLIYFQGNSAPDKSGLPSDRFSAERTGGSVSTLTIQRTQQEDSAVYLCASSLGQGFEKLFFGSGTQLSVL.

The chain uses TRBV9 and TRBJ2-3; TRBD2 matches at 9 bases. The CDR3 has 15 amino acids. The V segment lost 4 bases and the J segment 2 bases; nucleotides outside the gene matches: 5. CDR1 is SGDLS and CDR2 is YYNGEE in the germline V gene. The CDR3 region has the DNA TGTGCCAGCAGCCTCAAGCGGGGGGTCACAGATACGCAGTATTTT. This sequence encodes CASSLKRGVTDTQYF.

This clone was observed a few times. This chain uses TRBV6-2 or TRBV6-3 with TRBJ1-5, with D possibly being TRBD1 (5 bases). V was clipped by 2 bases and J by 2 bases, with 10 bases between them. Looked up from germline, CDR1 is MNHEY and CDR2 is SVGEGT. This CDR3 comprises 15 residues. The CDR3 bases are TGTGCCAGCAGTTACCAGGGATGGGGCAATCAGCCCCAGCATTTT. Translation gives CASSYQGWGNQPQHF.

This clone has only one observation. This sequence joins TRBV30 and TRBJ1-2, with unresolved D. This CDR3 contains 14 residues. Germline CDR1 and CDR2: GTSNPN and SVGIG (reference sequence). Trimming shortened V by 2 bases and J by 4 bases, and 14 bases separated the two germline ends. CDR3 nucleotides: TGTGCCTGGAGTCGGCTGACTGTGACCTATGGCTACACCTTC. Residues: CAWSRLTVTYGYTF.

The chain joins TRBV3-1 (or the pseudogene TRBV3-2) to TRBJ2-1; D perhaps matches TRBD1 (5 bases). Germline CDR1 and CDR2: LGHDT and YNNKEL (reference sequence). The CDR3 is 15 residues long. V was cut by 4 bases and J by 9 bases, with 19 bases left in between. In DNA form, the CDR3 reads TGTGCCAGCAGCCCATCTAAGGGGTCCCCGAGTGAGCAGTTCTTC. Translation: CASSPSKGSPSEQFF.

The chain couples TRBV6-5 to TRBJ2-2; 7 bases match TRBD2. V dropped 2 bases and J dropped 2; count of bases not matched to a gene: 2. CDR3 length: 15 residues. Germline CDR1 reads MNHEY; CDR2 reads SVGAGI. The CDR3 is CASSYRGLNTGELFF. The DNA of the CDR3 is TGTGCCAGCAGTTACAGGGGACTAAACACCGGGGAGCTGTTTTTT.